This T cell receptor (beta chain) was captured in a study of T cell responses to AZD1222 COVID-19 vaccine. Notes on the study in general: Repertoire sampling occurred only after the peak T cell response. Clonal diversity was possibly underestimated; the donors were predominantly white British and more often female.

Comments on this clone: What it binds is not known.

Sequenced by immunoSEQ multiplex PCR; TCRdb stores in-frame clones only, minus some. The sample shows approximately 140,000 clones, 80% to 85% of them seen only once. This clonotype was obtained from an adult in good health. Specimen: peripheral blood, collected on day 0 of MenACWY control vaccination.

CDR3 loop: CASSLAQGANYGYTF. CDR3 DNA: TGCGCCAGCAGCTTGGCACAGGGCGCCAACTATGGCTACACCTTC. The chain is built from TRBV5-1 and TRBJ1-2; D might be TRBD1 (6 bases). Germline assignment: CDR1 SGHRS and CDR2 YFSETQ. CDR3 length: 15 residues. The ends were cut back, 0 bases at V and 2 bases at J, with 11 bases in the middle.